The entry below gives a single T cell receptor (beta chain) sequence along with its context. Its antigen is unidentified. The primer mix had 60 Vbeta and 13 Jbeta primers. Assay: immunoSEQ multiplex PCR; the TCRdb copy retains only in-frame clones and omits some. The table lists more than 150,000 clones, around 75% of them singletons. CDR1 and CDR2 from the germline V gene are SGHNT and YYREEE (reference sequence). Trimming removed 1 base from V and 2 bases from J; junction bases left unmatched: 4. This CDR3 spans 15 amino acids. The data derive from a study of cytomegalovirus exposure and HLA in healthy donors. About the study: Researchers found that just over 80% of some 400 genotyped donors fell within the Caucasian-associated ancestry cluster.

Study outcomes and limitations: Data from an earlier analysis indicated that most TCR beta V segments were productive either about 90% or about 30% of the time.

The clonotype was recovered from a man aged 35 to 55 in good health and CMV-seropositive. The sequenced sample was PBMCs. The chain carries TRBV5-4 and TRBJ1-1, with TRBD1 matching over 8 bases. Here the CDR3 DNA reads TGTGCCAGCAGCTTGATCGGACAGGGTAACACTGAAGCTTTCTTT. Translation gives CASSLIGQGNTEAFF.